This TCR beta chain was recorded in a study of T cell repertoires in cytomegalovirus infection. About the study: Both a matching HLA type and CMV infection were indicated by public TCR beta signatures.

V was pared by 7 bases and J by 1 base, with 3 bases of the junction left unmatched. The CDR3 has 14 amino acids. Germline V gives CDR1 SQVTM, CDR2 ANQGSEA. Study findings and constraints: Cumulative frequency (of public TCR beta family members) identified carriers of CMV plus the relevant HLA. Dominant in the ex vivo response were TCR beta clonotypes restricted by HLA-C and specific for CMV.

This clonotype was recorded a few times. Its antigen is not identified. MiXCR, run by TCRdb on the reads, gives a single entry per CDR3 protein. The sample lists roughly 500,000 distinct CDR3 sequences, around 10% occurring once. The clonotype originates from a human donor in good health (CMV status not recorded). Some clones in this sample may be carry-over from other donors' samples. The chain recombines TRBV29-1 with TRBJ2-2; 10 positions match TRBD2. Sequencing used PBMCs. This chain's CDR3 is CSGGLAVNTGELFF. CDR3 in DNA: TGCAGCGGTGGACTAGCGGTGAACACCGGGGAGCTGTTTTTT.